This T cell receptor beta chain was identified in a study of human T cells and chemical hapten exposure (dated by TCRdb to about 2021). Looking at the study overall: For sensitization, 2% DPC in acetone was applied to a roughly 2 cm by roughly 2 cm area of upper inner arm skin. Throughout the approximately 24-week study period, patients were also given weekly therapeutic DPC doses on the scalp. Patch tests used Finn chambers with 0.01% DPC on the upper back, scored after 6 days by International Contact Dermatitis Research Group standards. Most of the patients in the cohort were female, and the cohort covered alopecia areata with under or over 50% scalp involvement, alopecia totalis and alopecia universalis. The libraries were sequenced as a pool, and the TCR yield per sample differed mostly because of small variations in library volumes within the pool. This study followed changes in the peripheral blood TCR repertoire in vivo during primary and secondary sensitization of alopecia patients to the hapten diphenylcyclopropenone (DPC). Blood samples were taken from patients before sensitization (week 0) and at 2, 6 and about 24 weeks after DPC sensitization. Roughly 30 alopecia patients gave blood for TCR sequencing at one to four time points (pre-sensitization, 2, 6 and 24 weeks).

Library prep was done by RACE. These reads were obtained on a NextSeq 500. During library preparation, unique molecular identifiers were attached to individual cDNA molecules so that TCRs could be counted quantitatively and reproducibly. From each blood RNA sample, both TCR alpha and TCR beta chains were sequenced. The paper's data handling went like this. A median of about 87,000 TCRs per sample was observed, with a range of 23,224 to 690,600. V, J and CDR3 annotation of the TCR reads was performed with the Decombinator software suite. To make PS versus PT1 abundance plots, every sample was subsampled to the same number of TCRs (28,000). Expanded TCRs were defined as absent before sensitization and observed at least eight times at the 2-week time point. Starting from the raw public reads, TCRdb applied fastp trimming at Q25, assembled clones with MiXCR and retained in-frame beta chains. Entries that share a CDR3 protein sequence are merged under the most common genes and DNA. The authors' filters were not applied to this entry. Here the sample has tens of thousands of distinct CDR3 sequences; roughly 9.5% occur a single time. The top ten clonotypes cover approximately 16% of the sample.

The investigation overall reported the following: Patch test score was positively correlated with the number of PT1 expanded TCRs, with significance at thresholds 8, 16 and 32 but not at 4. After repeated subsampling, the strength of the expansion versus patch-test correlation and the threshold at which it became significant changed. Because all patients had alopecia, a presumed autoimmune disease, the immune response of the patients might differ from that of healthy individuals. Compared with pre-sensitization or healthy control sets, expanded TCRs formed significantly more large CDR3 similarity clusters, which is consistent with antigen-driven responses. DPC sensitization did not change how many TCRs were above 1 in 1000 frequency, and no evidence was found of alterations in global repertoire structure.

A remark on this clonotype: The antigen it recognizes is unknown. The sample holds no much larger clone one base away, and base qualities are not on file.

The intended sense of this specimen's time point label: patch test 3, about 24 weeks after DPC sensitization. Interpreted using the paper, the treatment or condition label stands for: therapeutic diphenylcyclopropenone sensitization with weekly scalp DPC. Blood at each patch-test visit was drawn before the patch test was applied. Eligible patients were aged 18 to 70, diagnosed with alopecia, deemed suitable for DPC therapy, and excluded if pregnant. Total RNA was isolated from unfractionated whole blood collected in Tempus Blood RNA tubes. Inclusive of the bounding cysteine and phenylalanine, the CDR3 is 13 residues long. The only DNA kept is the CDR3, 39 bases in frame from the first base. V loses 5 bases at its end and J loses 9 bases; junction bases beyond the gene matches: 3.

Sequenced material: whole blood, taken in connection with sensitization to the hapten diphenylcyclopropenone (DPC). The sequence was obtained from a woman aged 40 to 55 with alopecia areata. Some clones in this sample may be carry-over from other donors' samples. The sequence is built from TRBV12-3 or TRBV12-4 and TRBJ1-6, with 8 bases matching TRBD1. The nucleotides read TGTGCCAGCAGTCGACAGGGGAGTTCACCCCTCCACTTT. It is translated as CASSRQGSSPLHF.